This T cell receptor beta chain was found in a study of T cell changes during pregnancy in multiple sclerosis. Produced via immunoSEQ multiplex PCR; TCRdb's table is partial and in-frame only. The sample shows just under 65,000 clones, 95% to 97% of them seen only once. Germline CDR1 is SNHLY and CDR2 is FYNNEI. J lost 2 bases, V lost 7 bases, and 4 bases had no gene match. The length of the CDR3 is 13 residues. The input for sequencing was CD8+ T cells from peripheral blood mononuclear cells, taken after pregnancy. This chain connects TRBV2 to TRBJ2-7, with TRBD1 identical over 8 bases. This clonotype was sampled from a female donor with multiple sclerosis, enrolled in a pregnancy study. CDR3 in amino acids: CASKGQGTYEQYF. The CDR3 bases are TGTGCCAGCAAAGGACAGGGTACCTACGAGCAGTACTTC.